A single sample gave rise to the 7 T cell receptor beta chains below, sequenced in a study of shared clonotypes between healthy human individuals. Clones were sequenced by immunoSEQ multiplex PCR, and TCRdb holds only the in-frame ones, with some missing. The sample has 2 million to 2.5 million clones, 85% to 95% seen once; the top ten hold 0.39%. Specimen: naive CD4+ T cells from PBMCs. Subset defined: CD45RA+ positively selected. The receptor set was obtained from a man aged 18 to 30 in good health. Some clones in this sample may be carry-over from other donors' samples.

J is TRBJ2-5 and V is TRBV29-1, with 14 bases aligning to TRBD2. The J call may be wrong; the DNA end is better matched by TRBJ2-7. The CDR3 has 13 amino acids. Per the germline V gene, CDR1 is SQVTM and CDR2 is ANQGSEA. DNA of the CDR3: TGCAGCGCGACTAGCGGGAGGGGCAACGAGCAGTACTTC. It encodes CSATSGRGNEQYF.

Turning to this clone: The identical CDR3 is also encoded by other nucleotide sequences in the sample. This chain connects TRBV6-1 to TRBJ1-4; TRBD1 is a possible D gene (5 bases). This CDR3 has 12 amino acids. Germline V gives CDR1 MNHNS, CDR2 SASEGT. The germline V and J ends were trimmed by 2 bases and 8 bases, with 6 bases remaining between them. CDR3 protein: CASSERGEKLFF. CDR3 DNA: TGTGCCAGCAGTGAACGGGGGGAAAAACTGTTTTTT.

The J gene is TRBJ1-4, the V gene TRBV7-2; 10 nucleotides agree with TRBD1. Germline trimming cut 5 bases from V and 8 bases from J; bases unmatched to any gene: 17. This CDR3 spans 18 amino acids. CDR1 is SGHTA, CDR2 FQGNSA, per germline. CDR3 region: CASSPRGQGLLRGEKLFF. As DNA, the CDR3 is TGTGCCAGCAGCCCCCGGGGACAGGGGCTCCTCAGAGGGGAAAAACTGTTTTTT.

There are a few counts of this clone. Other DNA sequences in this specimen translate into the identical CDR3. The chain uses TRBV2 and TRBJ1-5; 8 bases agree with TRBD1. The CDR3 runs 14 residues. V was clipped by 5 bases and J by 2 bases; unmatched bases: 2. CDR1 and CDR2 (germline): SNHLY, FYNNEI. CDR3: CASSLDRGNQPQHF. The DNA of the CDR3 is TGTGCCAGCAGTCTGGACAGGGGCAATCAGCCCCAGCATTTT.

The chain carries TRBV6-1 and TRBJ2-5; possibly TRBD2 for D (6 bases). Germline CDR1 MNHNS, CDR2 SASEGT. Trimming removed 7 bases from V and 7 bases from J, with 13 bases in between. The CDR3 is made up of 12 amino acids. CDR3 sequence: CASISDGGTQYF. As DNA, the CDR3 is TGTGCCAGCATTAGCGACGGGGGGACCCAGTACTTC.

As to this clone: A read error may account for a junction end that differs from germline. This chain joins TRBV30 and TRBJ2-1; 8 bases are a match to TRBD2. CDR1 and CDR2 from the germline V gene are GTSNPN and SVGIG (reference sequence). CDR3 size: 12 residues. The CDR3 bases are TGTGCCTGGAGTATCCTAGCGGGCCTGATACTCTTC. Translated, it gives CAWSILAGLILF.

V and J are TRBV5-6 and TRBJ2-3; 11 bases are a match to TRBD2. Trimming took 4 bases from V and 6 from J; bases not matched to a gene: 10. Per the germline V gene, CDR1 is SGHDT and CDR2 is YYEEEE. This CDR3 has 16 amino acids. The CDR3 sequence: CASSLLAGGGRDTQYF. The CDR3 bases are TGTGCCAGCAGCCTTCTAGCGGGAGGCGGGAGGGATACGCAGTATTTT.